This TCR beta chain was recovered during a study of cytomegalovirus exposure and HLA in healthy donors (dated by TCRdb to 2017 to 2019). Looking at the study overall: An earlier analysis of fewer than 750 of the donors reported 276 Gb of sequence data and 95 million to 120 million unique TCR beta sequences obtained from around 170 million T cells. Roughly 300 gigabases of sequencing data and approximately 93 million unique TCR sequences were included in an early release covering around 650 HLA-typed donors. Of the roughly 430 genotyped donors, approximately 83% fell in the genetic ancestry cluster associated with self-reported Caucasian donors. The study aimed to test whether cataloging public T cell receptors could reveal signatures of past pathogen exposure. The study profiled the T cell repertoires of 550 to 700 subjects by immunosequencing and related them to cytomegalovirus serostatus. A separate validation cohort of 100 to 150 different subjects was used in addition to the approximately 610-subject first cohort. The study combined high-throughput TCR immunosequencing, statistical association of individual TCRs with disease status, and machine learning to predict cytomegalovirus infection status. A later analysis re-analyzed previously published TCR beta repertoires from 550 to 700 donors and added high-resolution HLA genotyping to study TCR occurrence patterns. Rather than using new phenotypic data, the later analysis identified candidate immune exposures from TCR beta sequences and from how often those sequences occurred across donors. An earlier analysis of 500 to 750 of the donors applied high-throughput TCR beta sequencing to assess whether each TCR beta V gene segment acted as functional or pseudogenic. Donor age, sex, ethnicity and CMV serostatus were compiled alongside the repertoire data. In a later genetic analysis, genome-wide SNP genotypes for about three fifths of the roughly 670 donors were used, and that subset was treated as a discovery cohort. Every discovery cohort repertoire had been produced on one sequencing platform. Both class I and class II loci were covered by HLA typing, at four-digit resolution. Typing coverage varied by locus: roughly 629-630 donors for A, B, C, DRB1 and DQB1; 500 to 550 for DQA1; over 600 for DPA1; more than 450 for DPB1. Roughly five DR-DQ haplotypes were handled as single units for association and clustering because linkage in the cohort was strong. Among 350 to 400 genotyped donors of the cohort, an average of about 240,000 unique TCR beta nucleotide sequences were sequenced per donor, roughly 20% of them non-productive.

Via the germline V gene (reference sequence), CDR1 is SEHNR and CDR2 FQNEAQ. Counted from cysteine to phenylalanine, this CDR3 has 15 amino acids. Kept here is only the CDR3 DNA, which spans 45 bases and is read in frame from base 1. Ends trimmed: V by 4 bases, J by 0 bases; bases unmatched to a gene: 2. In total, 600 or so healthy bone marrow donors made up the cohort. At the time of sampling, all cohort members were nominally healthy, though unrecorded immune exposures were likely present. The donor tested CMV seropositive, placing the donor among the roughly 300 seropositive members of the cohort. A peripheral blood sample was collected from each donor, and TCR beta sequencing was performed on peripheral blood mononuclear cells. The Qiagen DNeasy Blood Extraction Kit was used to extract genomic DNA from the blood cell samples. Summary of the overall study and its limitations: A few of the identified cytomegalovirus-associated TCR beta chains were confirmed in vitro to be specific for cytomegalovirus antigens. Cytomegalovirus status was reported to be diagnosed by the classifier with high specificity and sensitivity in both the original and validation cohorts. While some public TCRs were present in many individuals, most TCR sequences turned up only very rarely across donors. The cohort was sequenced for TCR beta chains only, and without alpha or paired-chain data the features that could be detected were limited. According to a later analysis, parvovirus B19, influenza, CMV and Epstein-Barr virus appeared linked to several top co-occurrence clusters. Compared with equally common non-associated chains, HLA-associated TCR beta chains in a later analysis were more clonally expanded and had lower generation probabilities. In a later genetic analysis, a missense DCLRE1C variant was associated with V-gene and J-gene trimming of TCR beta chains, and the association was replicated in an independent cohort. It was suggested by the authors that the approach could potentially be generalized to other disease states and immunological phenotypes. Compared with the roughly 670-donor mean, donors in an Asian-associated ancestry cluster had fewer N-insertions in productive TCRs, according to a later genetic analysis. A cluster of highly shared sequence variants was judged likely to be a technical artifact of the sequencing pipeline. A later analysis found that most CMV-associated TCR beta chains appeared HLA-restricted, with HLA associations seemingly driven largely by CMV exposure. In a later analysis, around 15,000 TCR beta sequences were associated with specific HLA alleles at a false discovery rate of 0.05. Linkage disequilibrium might explain the correlated functional status among segregating V segments, but an unknown experimental factor could not be ruled out. Sequencing depth was assumed to be roughly uniform across donors in the presence/absence analyses, though that assumption may not hold. For the cohort, immune exposure information was limited to CMV serostatus. Because counts were too low, 15 or so rarely observed V segments, including chromosome 9 orphons, were excluded from the earlier analysis of about 500 of the donors. In the study, approximately 150 TCR beta chains were listed as associated with cytomegalovirus. Strong co-occurrence of HLA alleles, especially DR and DQ, made assigning TCR associations to individual alleles difficult. According to a later analysis, TCR association rates differed among HLA loci, with DRB1 alleles showing the most associated TCRs and HLA-C alleles showing the fewest. Broadly in line with IMGT annotations, most TCR beta V segments showed up in productive rearrangements about 87% or about 30% of the time in an earlier analysis of under 700 of the donors. Some IMGT-functional V segments, including TRBV6-2 and TRBV6-3, could not be told apart with the 87-base-pair reads, so those segments were excluded. A further reported finding was that TCR beta sequences accurately predicted the HLA-A and HLA-B alleles for most subjects in the first cohort. Because HLA typing was missing for some donors at each locus, association tests included only the typed subset.

The method was the immunoSEQ multiplex PCR assay. A mixture of 60 forward primers for TCR Vbeta segments and 13 reverse primers for TCR Jbeta segments was used in the multiplex PCR. Amplification of the CDR3 region of rearranged TCR beta genes was performed with a multiplex PCR assay on genomic DNA. Amplified TCR beta libraries were sequenced as 87-base-pair reads on the Illumina HiSeq System. On the authors' methods: A later analysis counted 75 million to 100 million unique TCR beta chains across the 650 to 800 repertoires, and some 11 million of these chains were shared by at least two donors. A nearest-neighbor algorithm error-corrected the raw reads and collapsed the reads into unique sequences, merging closely related sequences to remove PCR and sequencing errors. Alignment of CDR3 sequences to IMGT reference sequences was used to assign V, D and J gene segments. Each retained sequence needed at least a six-nucleotide match to both a V gene segment and a J gene segment. Rearrangements were classified as productive when the CDR3 lacked stop codons and remained in frame with V and J, and all other rearrangements were classified as non-productive. CDR3 was defined according to IMGT convention as the region running from the second conserved V-encoded cysteine to the conserved J-encoded phenylalanine. The earlier analysis of some 550 of the donors excluded any sequence lacking an unambiguous match to a single V gene segment. In an earlier analysis of approximately 590 of the donors, V segments were called functional above 56.7% productive rearrangements and were called segregating when the between-donor standard deviation exceeded 5%. A statistical classification framework was built to diagnose cytomegalovirus status from the catalog of TCR beta chain sequences. V and J gene assignment, in a later analysis, came from comparing TCR nucleotide sequences with IMGT/GENE-DB human TR gene sequences. Using the TCRdist pipeline, a later analysis assigned CDR3 sequences along with most-parsimonious VDJ recombination scenarios. In a later analysis, each TCR beta chain was defined by its CDR3 amino acid sequence together with its V-gene family, and reads lacking a unique V-gene family were excluded. As a way to deal with suspected cross-contamination and a sequencing artifact, a later analysis dropped roughly 600 nucleotide sequences that were highly shared and had low generation probability. In a later analysis, a clonal expansion index for each public chain was calculated from normalized within-repertoire ranks of inferred template counts. A later analysis computed generation probabilities with a VDJ recombination model fitted to out-of-frame rearrangements, and checked the results against IGoR. In a later analysis, TCR-TCR, TCR-HLA and TCR-CMV co-occurrence was scored with hypergeometric tests, and a repertoire-size bias correction was applied to TCR pairs. A later analysis estimated false discovery rates by permuting HLA or CMV assignments 20 times. In a later analysis, co-occurring TCRs were grouped using DBSCAN, and TCRdist sequence similarity was added for clustering within HLA-allele-positive subsets. Repertoires with fewer than 30,000 or more than 120,000 public chains were left out of co-occurrence clustering, as were five repertoires with anomalous nucleotide sharing. The table comes from immuneACCESS by way of TCRdb, which keeps in-frame sequences with V and J called. Part of the clones is missing from these tables; in studies checked, under half for an unresolved V gene and the rest for unknown reasons. V and J calls and clone size are as listed in that table; D and trimming were resolved from the DNA. The sample table lists 77,000 or so clones, 84% of them with a count of one. The ten top clones hold 18% of the sample.

For this clone: Its target antigen remains unknown. Nothing much larger sits one base from this clone, and base qualities are not available.

Material for sequencing was PBMCs. This receptor was taken from a man between 65 and 80 years old in good health and CMV-seropositive. The chain employs TRBV7-9 and TRBJ2-3; TRBD2 agrees with 9 junctional bases. Read as DNA, the sequence is TGTGCCAGCAGCTCAGCGGGGGGTAGCACAGATACGCAGTATTTT. Translated, this gives CASSSAGGSTDTQYF.